The rows below give T cell receptor beta chains drawn from one sample of a study of T-cell reconstitution after alpha-beta-depleted transplantation in children. Using its own MiXCR run on the PCR reads, TCRdb lists one record per CDR3 protein. Of approximately 200,000 distinct CDR3 sequences in the sample, about 15% were seen once. The sequenced sample was PBMCs from the stem cell graft donor, obtained from the stem cell graft. The receptors here all came from a human donor who donated a stem cell graft to a child with acute lymphoblastic leukemia. Both conserved end residues are part of each CDR3. A D gene is named only where the DNA matches it firmly. Some rows have no size entry. The others give once, few or many, or a class for an expanded clone.

TRBD1	TRBJ1-3	TRBV11-2	many	CASSTGGAGNTIYF
TRBD2	TRBJ2-1	TRBV7-6	many	CASSFTSALKKGNEQFF
TRBD2	TRBJ2-3	TRBV20-1	few	CSASPLAGEGDTQYF
-	TRBJ1-1	TRBV12-3/TRBV12-4	many	CASSFRGGNTEAFF
-	TRBJ2-1	TRBV5-5	many	CASSHRDNSYNEQFF
TRBD2	TRBJ2-1	TRBV29-1	many	CSVKIGTSGNNEQFF
TRBD1	TRBJ1-4	TRBV6-5	-	CASSYGEVQGEEKLFF
-	TRBJ1-2	TRBV5-1	many	CASSLVIDTSDYTF
-	TRBJ2-7	TRBV5-1	many	CASSLPGGGDEQYF
-	TRBJ2-1	TRBV5-5	many	CASRSLVGGANNEQFF
-	TRBJ2-1	TRBV29-1	-	CSVESGFSDNEQFF
TRBD1	TRBJ1-3	TRBV19	-	CASSTSDRISGNTIYF
-	TRBJ2-7	TRBV28	few	CASTPRTGQQYF
-	TRBJ1-1	TRBV12-3/TRBV12-4	many	CASSKRDAEAFF
-	TRBJ2-5	TRBV6-2/TRBV6-3	many	CASSDPDPETQYF
TRBD1	TRBJ1-1	TRBV7-6	-	CASSLGTGGAVTEAFF
-	TRBJ2-1	TRBV19	many	CASSLIAERKYNEQFF
-	TRBJ2-5	TRBV27	few	CASSSGSETQYF
TRBD2	TRBJ2-5	TRBV12-3/TRBV12-4	many	CASSPIELRETQETQYF
-	TRBJ2-7	TRBV5-1	many	CASSTRDGSYEQYF
TRBD1	TRBJ1-1	TRBV5-1	many	CASSLDTGGMNTEAFF
TRBD2	TRBJ2-1	TRBV5-5	many	CASILGASGEVYEQFF